Listed below are T cell receptor beta chains from one sample, sequenced in a study of blood T cell repertoires in COVID-19. The method was immunoSEQ multiplex PCR; TCRdb's version includes in-frame clones alone and lacks a portion of them. The table lists 140,000 to 150,000 clones, around 84% of them singletons, with around 4.8% in the top ten. The sequenced sample consisted of peripheral blood. These receptor sequences come from a human donor in a cohort sampled during active COVID-19. Each CDR3 is given with its conserved first and last residue.

v_gene: TRBV7-6; j_gene: TRBJ2-5; len: 16; CDR3aa: CASSLAGRGRQETQYF
v_gene: TRBV27; j_gene: TRBJ2-3; len: 16; CDR3aa: CASSFTQGSYTDTQYF
v_gene: TRBV5-1; j_gene: TRBJ2-3; len: 16; CDR3aa: CASSGRLAGGADTQYF
v_gene: TRBV11-1; j_gene: TRBJ2-3; len: 16; CDR3aa: CASSLNAGLAADTQYF
v_gene: TRBV12-3/TRBV12-4; j_gene: TRBJ1-1; len: 13; CDR3aa: CASGGTGRGEAFF
v_gene: TRBV6-5; j_gene: TRBJ2-6; len: 15; CDR3aa: CASSYEPSGANVLTF
v_gene: TRBV28; j_gene: TRBJ1-1; len: 17; CDR3aa: CASSSSLGGARNTEAFF
v_gene: TRBV4-1; j_gene: TRBJ1-1; len: 16; CDR3aa: CASSQATIGVFTEAFF
v_gene: TRBV4-2; j_gene: TRBJ1-6; len: 18; CDR3aa: CASSQAEGQGDQNSPLHF
v_gene: TRBV15; j_gene: TRBJ1-4; len: 15; CDR3aa: CATSREAATNEKLFF
v_gene: TRBV4-2; j_gene: TRBJ2-2; len: 16; CDR3aa: CASSQEILGNTGELFF
v_gene: TRBV9; j_gene: TRBJ2-5; len: 13; CDR3aa: CASSLETKETQYF
v_gene: TRBV12-3/TRBV12-4; j_gene: TRBJ1-2; len: 13; CDR3aa: CASSLGTMDGYTF
v_gene: TRBV28; j_gene: TRBJ1-1; len: 16; CDR3aa: CASSPRGSRRDTEAFF
v_gene: TRBV2; j_gene: TRBJ2-4; len: 14; CDR3aa: CASKGGIAKNIQYF